These 5 T cell receptor beta chains originate from one sample sequenced in a study of post-analysis software for immune sequencing data. Overall study results and limits: Roughly 5 TRBV segments occurring more often in patients than controls included TRBV5-6, TRBV5-1 and TRBV20-1.

The authors incorporated unique molecular identifiers into the TCR beta cDNA libraries. From the PCR reads, TCRdb called clonotypes with MiXCR, one entry per CDR3 protein. The data show about 770,000 distinct CDR3 sequences, about 45% seen once. Antigens for these TCRs are unknown. The sample comprised blood. These receptors came from a girl under 18 with multiple sclerosis.

In this sample, this clonotype turned up a few times. The chain joins TRBV12-3 or TRBV12-4 to TRBJ2-7, with a weak D call TRBD1 (6 bases). V was shortened by 1 base and J by 0 bases, with 10 bases between the two germline ends. CDR3 size: 15 residues. CDR3 residues: CASSLGQVTSYEQYF. CDR3 nucleotides: TGTGCCAGCAGTTTAGGACAGGTGACCTCCTACGAGCAGTACTTC.

The rearrangement uses TRBV7-2 and TRBJ2-7; D gene ambiguous. Germline CDR1 SGHTA, CDR2 FQGNSA. The CDR3 is 15 amino acids. The ends were cut back, 1 base at V and 2 bases at J, with 12 bases in the middle. The CDR3 DNA sequence: TGTGCCAGCAGCTTAGAAGGCTATCCGACCTACGAGCAGTACTTC. Its protein is CASSLEGYPTYEQYF.

This chain joins TRBV25-1 and TRBJ2-5; TRBD2 matches 12 bases. This CDR3 contains 17 residues. Unmatched junction bases numbered 8, after V lost 6 bases and J lost 0 bases. Germline loops: CDR1 MGHDK, CDR2 SYGVNS. This CDR3 reads CASSRLAGDLYQETQYF. In nucleotides, the CDR3 is TGTGCCAGCAGCCGACTAGCGGGGGACCTGTACCAAGAGACCCAGTACTTC.

With regard to this clonotype: This may stem from a read error, because a much larger clone lies one nucleotide away. The genes are TRBV20-1 and TRBJ2-1, with unresolved D. V was cut by 8 bases and J by 0 bases, with 14 bases left in between. CDR1 and CDR2 from the germline V gene are DFQATT and SNEGSKA (reference sequence). The CDR3 is 14 residues long. The CDR3 reads CSTRRPDSYNEQFF. CDR3 DNA sequence: TGCAGTACGAGACGTCCCGACTCCTACAATGAGCAGTTCTTC.

This clonotype was seen a few times. V is TRBV7-9 and J is TRBJ2-5, with 7 positions matching TRBD1. The J call is in doubt because the DNA end fits TRBJ2-7 better. This CDR3 has 15 amino acids. CDR1 SEHNR and CDR2 FQNEAQ come from the germline V gene (reference sequence). CDR3 nucleotides: TGTGCCAGCAGCTTAGAACAGGGGTGGTGGTACGAGCAGTACTTC. This translates into CASSLEQGWWYEQYF.